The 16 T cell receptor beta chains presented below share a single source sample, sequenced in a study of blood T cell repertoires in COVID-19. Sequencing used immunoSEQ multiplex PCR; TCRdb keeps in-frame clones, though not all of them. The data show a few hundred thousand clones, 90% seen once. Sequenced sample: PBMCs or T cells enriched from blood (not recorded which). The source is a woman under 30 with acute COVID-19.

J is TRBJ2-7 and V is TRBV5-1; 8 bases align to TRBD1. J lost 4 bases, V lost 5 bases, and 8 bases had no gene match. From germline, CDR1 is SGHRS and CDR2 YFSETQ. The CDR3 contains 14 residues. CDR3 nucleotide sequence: TGCGCCAGCAGTGAAAGGACAGGGCAGTACGAGCAGTACTTC. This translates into CASSERTGQYEQYF.

As DNA, the CDR3 is TGTGCCACCAGTGATTTGGGGACTAGCGCCGGTGATGAGCAGTTCTTC. This codes for CATSDLGTSAGDEQFF. This chain uses TRBV24-1 with TRBJ2-1; TRBD2 agrees at 10 bases. The CDR3 runs to 16 residues. V lost 0 bases and J lost 8; bases outside the gene matches: 6. From germline, CDR1 is KGHDR and CDR2 SFDVKD.

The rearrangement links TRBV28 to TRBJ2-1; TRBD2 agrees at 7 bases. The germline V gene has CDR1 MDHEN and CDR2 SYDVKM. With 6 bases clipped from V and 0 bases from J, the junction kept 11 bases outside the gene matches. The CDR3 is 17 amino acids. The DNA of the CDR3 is TGTGCCAGCAGGTCTAGCGGCCCAATTACCTCCTACAATGAGCAGTTCTTC. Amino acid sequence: CASRSSGPITSYNEQFF.

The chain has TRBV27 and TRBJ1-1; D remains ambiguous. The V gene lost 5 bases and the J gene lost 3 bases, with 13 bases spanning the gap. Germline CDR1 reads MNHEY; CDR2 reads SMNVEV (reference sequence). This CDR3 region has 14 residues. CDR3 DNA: TGTGCCAGCAGTCGCACAAAAGAGGACACTGAAGCTTTCTTT. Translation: CASSRTKEDTEAFF.

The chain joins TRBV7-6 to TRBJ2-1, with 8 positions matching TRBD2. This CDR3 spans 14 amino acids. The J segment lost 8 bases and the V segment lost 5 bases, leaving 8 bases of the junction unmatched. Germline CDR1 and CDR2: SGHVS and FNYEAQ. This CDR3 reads CASSTIAGSDEQFF. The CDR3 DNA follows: TGTGCCAGCAGCACAATAGCGGGATCAGATGAGCAGTTCTTC.

As DNA, the CDR3 is TGTGCCAGCAGCCCTCAGACAGTTACAACTAATGAAAAACTGTTTTTT. Its translation is CASSPQTVTTNEKLFF. The chain uses TRBV7-6 and TRBJ1-4, with TRBD1 as a possible D gene (5 bases). This CDR3 region has 16 residues. Germline CDR1 reads SGHVS; CDR2 reads FNYEAQ. V gave up 5 bases and J gave up 0 bases, with 13 bases separating them.

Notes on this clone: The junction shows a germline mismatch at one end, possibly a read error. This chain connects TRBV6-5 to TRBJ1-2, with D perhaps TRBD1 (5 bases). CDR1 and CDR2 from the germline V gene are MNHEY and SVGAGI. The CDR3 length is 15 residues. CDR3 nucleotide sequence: TGTGCCAGCAGTTACTCGTTGGGAAGGGGTACCGAGGCCACGTTC. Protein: CASSYSLGRGTEATF.

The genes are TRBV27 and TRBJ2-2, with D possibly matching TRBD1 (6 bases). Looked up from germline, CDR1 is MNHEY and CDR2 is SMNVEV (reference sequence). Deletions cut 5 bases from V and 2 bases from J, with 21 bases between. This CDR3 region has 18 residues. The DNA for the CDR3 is TGTGCCAGCAGTCTTCTCCGCGACAGGAAAACTAACACCGGGGAGCTGTTTTTT. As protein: CASSLLRDRKTNTGELFF.

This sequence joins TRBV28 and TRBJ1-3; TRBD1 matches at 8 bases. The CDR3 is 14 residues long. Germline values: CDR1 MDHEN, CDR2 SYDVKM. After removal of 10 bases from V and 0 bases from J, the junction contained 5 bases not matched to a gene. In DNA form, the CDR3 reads TGTGCCACCCGGACAGGGCTCTCTGGAAACACCATATATTTT. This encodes CATRTGLSGNTIYF.

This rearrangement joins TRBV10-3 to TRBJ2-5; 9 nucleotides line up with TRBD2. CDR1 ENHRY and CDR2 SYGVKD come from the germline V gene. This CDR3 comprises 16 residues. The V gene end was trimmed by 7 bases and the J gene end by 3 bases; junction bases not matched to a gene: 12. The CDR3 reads CAINPGGSGREETQYF. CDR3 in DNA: TGTGCCATCAACCCGGGAGGTAGCGGGAGAGAAGAGACCCAGTACTTC.

CDR3 coding DNA: TGTGCCAGCACAAAAACGGGAGGTAACTATGGCTACACCTTC. It is translated as CASTKTGGNYGYTF. V and J are TRBV6-5 and TRBJ1-2; D unresolved. This CDR3 has 14 residues. V was pared by 7 bases and J by 1 base, with 13 bases between. Germline V gene lookup returns CDR1 MNHEY and CDR2 SVGAGI.

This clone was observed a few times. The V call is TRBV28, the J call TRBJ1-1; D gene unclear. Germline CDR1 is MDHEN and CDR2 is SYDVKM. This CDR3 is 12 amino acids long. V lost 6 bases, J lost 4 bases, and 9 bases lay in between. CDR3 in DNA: TGTGCCAGCAGGGGAGGGAGCACTGAAGCTTTCTTT. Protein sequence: CASRGGSTEAFF.

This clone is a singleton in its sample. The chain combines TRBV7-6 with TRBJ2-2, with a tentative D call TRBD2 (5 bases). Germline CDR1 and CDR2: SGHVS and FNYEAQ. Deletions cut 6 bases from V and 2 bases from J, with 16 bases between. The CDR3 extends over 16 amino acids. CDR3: CASRRDAGGNTGELFF. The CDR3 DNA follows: TGTGCCAGCAGAAGGGATGCGGGCGGAAACACCGGGGAGCTGTTTTTT.

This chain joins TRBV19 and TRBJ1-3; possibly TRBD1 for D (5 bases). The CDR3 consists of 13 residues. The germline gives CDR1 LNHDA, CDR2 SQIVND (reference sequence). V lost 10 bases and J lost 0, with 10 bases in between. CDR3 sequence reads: CATSTVSGNTIYF. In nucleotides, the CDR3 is TGTGCCACCTCGACAGTCTCTGGAAACACCATATATTTT.

In DNA, the CDR3 is TGTGCCAGCAGCTCCCTGCAGGGGGACGGACTCTACGAGCAGTACTTC. It is translated as CASSSLQGDGLYEQYF. The rearrangement uses TRBV28 and TRBJ2-7, with TRBD1 matching over 7 bases. The junction had 14 bases not matched to a gene; V was cut back by 6 bases and J by 3 bases. CDR1 and CDR2 from the germline V gene are MDHEN and SYDVKM. The CDR3 extends over 16 amino acids.

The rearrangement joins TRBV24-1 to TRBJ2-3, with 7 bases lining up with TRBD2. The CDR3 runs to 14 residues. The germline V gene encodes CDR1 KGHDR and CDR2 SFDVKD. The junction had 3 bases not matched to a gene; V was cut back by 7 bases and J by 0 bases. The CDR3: CATRHSGSTDTQYF. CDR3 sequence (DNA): TGTGCCACCAGACATAGCGGGAGCACAGATACGCAGTATTTT.